This T cell receptor (beta chain) appears in the sequencing data of a study of blood T cell repertoires in COVID-19. Germline CDR1 is LNHDA and CDR2 is SQIVND (reference sequence). V gave up 1 base and J gave up 4 bases, with 11 bases separating them. The CDR3 extends over 15 amino acids. Generated by immunoSEQ multiplex PCR, the TCRdb table keeps only in-frame clones and is missing some. The table includes 100,000 or so clones, more than 75% detected once. The sample taken for sequencing was peripheral blood. The chain joins TRBV19 to TRBJ2-1; perhaps TRBD2 as D (5 bases). This receptor was obtained from a man aged 45-60 years with active or convalescent COVID-19. The CDR3 nucleotides are TGTGCCAGTAGTATAGGGACGGAGGCTTACAATGAGCAGTTCTTC. Amino acids: CASSIGTEAYNEQFF.